This T cell receptor (beta chain) was identified during a study of human T cells and chemical hapten exposure. Study background: Patients had diphenylcyclopropenone applied to the scalp weekly throughout the approximately 25-week study.

Comments on this clonotype: Its antigen is still unknown.

Separate cDNA molecules received unique molecular identifiers, which the library attached to them. TCRdb analysed the RACE reads with MiXCR anew, one entry per CDR3 protein. The table records about 170,000 distinct CDR3 sequences, roughly a quarter of them present only once. Whole-study findings and limits: Controls formed significantly fewer large CDR3 similarity clusters than expanded TCRs did.

V lost 4 bases and J 3 bases, leaving 4 bases between the germline ends. This CDR3 comprises 11 residues. Germline lookup yields CDR1 SQVTM and CDR2 ANQGSEA. Time point of the sample: patch test 3, about 24 weeks after DPC sensitization. Specified treatment: therapeutic diphenylcyclopropenone sensitization with weekly scalp DPC. People who gave samples had alopecia, were 18 to 70 years old, and were suitable for DPC. Sequencing was performed on whole blood, taken in connection with sensitization to the hapten diphenylcyclopropenone (DPC). The rearrangement joins TRBV29-1 to TRBJ1-5; D gene unclear. The clonotype was recovered from a woman aged 18-35 years with alopecia areata. Some clones in this sample may be carry-over from other donors' samples. Here the CDR3 DNA reads TGCAGCGTTGGGGACAATCAGCCCCAGCATTTT. It specifies CSVGDNQPQHF.